Listed below are T cell receptor beta chains from one sample, sequenced in a study of shared clonotypes between healthy human individuals. TCRdb keeps only in-frame clones here, not all; method: immunoSEQ multiplex PCR. The sample yields about 560,000 clones, roughly four fifths seen once. The sequenced sample was PBMCs. The receptor source for this set is a woman in her forties in good health. Some clones in this sample may be carry-over from other donors' samples. CDR3s include the opening cysteine and the closing phenylalanine or tryptophan. A D gene is named only where the DNA matches it firmly. Expanded clones are given a class, and other clones once, few, many or no size at all.

d_gene: TRBD1; v_gene: TRBV7-9; abundance: .; j_gene: TRBJ1-1; CDR3aa: CASSLSWDRGRDTEAFF; CDR3nt: TGTGCCAGCAGCTTAAGTTGGGACAGGGGGCGAGACACTGAAGCTTTCTTT
d_gene: .; v_gene: TRBV7-9; abundance: .; j_gene: TRBJ2-5; CDR3aa: CASSFRTGQETQYF; CDR3nt: TGTGCCAGCAGCTTCCGGACGGGTCAGGAGACCCAGTACTTC
d_gene: TRBD1; v_gene: TRBV19; abundance: .; j_gene: TRBJ1-5; CDR3aa: CASLQGEGQPQHF; CDR3nt: TGTGCCTCCCTACAGGGGGAGGGTCAGCCCCAGCATTTT
d_gene: .; v_gene: TRBV4-1; abundance: .; j_gene: TRBJ1-5; CDR3aa: CASSHPLGPQHF; CDR3nt: TGCGCCAGCAGCCATCCCCTGGGGCCCCAGCATTTT
d_gene: .; v_gene: TRBV7-2; abundance: .; j_gene: TRBJ2-1; CDR3aa: CASSNRGGSYEQFF; CDR3nt: TGTGCCAGCAGCAACAGGGGGGGGTCTTATGAGCAGTTCTTC
d_gene: .; v_gene: TRBV2; abundance: few; j_gene: TRBJ2-3; CDR3aa: CASTGDGLDTQYF; CDR3nt: TGTGCCAGCACGGGGGACGGGCTCGATACGCAGTATTTT
d_gene: .; v_gene: TRBV6-4; abundance: .; j_gene: TRBJ1-1; CDR3aa: CASSDEMGTEAFF; CDR3nt: TGTGCCAGCAGTGACGAGATGGGGACTGAAGCTTTCTTT
d_gene: TRBD1; v_gene: TRBV29-1; abundance: few; j_gene: TRBJ2-7; CDR3aa: CSVDRGSEQYF; CDR3nt: TGCAGCGTGGACAGGGGGTCCGAGCAGTACTTC
d_gene: .; v_gene: TRBV30; abundance: .; j_gene: TRBJ1-1; CDR3aa: CAWARRGANTEAFF; CDR3nt: TGTGCCTGGGCTCGGAGGGGGGCCAACACTGAAGCTTTCTTT
d_gene: .; v_gene: TRBV27; abundance: once; j_gene: TRBJ2-7; CDR3aa: CASSPRLSVEQYF; CDR3nt: TGTGCCAGCAGCCCCCGTTTGTCGGTTGAGCAGTACTTC